The 14 T cell receptor beta chains below were found in one sample sequenced in a study of somatic mutations in cytotoxic T cells in rheumatoid arthritis (dated by TCRdb to between 2016 and 2019). The library was made by the immunoSEQ multiplex PCR assay. TCRdb obtained this table from immuneACCESS and retained in-frame rearrangements with V and J assigned. These tables miss some clones; where compared with another copy, unresolved V genes account for less than half of the shortfall, and the remainder is unexplained. For this sample there are 12,000 or so clones; 70% to 80% appear just once. Around an eighth of the sample belongs to the ten largest clones. Sequencing was carried out using CD8+ T cells sorted from blood. Source of these receptors: a man in his fifties in good health.

The J gene is TRBJ1-5, the V gene TRBV5-6; 7 positions match TRBD1. Trimming cost V 0 bases and J 4 bases; bases outside gene matches: 1. This CDR3 region has 14 residues. CDR1 SGHDT and CDR2 YYEEEE come from the germline V gene. The CDR3 nucleotides are TGTGCCAGCAGCTTGGGGGACAGAAATCAGCCCCAGCATTTT. It translates to CASSLGDRNQPQHF.

The rearrangement joins TRBV6-1 to TRBJ1-2; TRBD1 might be the D (6 bases). The CDR3 runs 16 residues. Trimming took 2 bases from V and 6 from J, leaving 19 bases between them. The V gene's germline CDR1 is MNHNS and CDR2 SASEGT. CDR3 region: CASSEFGGPSINGYTF. The CDR3 coding sequence is TGTGCCAGCAGTGAATTTGGGGGGCCGTCGATCAATGGCTACACCTTC.

V and J are TRBV7-8 and TRBJ1-2; TRBD1 is a possible D gene (6 bases). The CDR3 length is 16 residues. Germline V gene lookup returns CDR1 SGHVS and CDR2 FQNEAQ. V was clipped by 5 bases and J by 3 bases, with 19 bases between them. CDR3 residues: CASSEVNRDTYYGYTF. In nucleotides, the CDR3 is TGTGCCAGCAGCGAAGTCAACCGGGACACCTACTATGGCTACACCTTC.

The chain carries TRBV19 and TRBJ1-5; a weak D match, TRBD1 (6 bases). Trimming removed 7 bases from V and 8 bases from J, with 24 bases in between. Germline V gene sequence: CDR1 LNHDA, CDR2 SQIVND (reference sequence). The CDR3 runs 16 residues. The CDR3 DNA is TGTGCCAGTACCCCCGGGCGGGGCAGGGGTTTGAAGCCCCAGCATTTT. This translates into CASTPGRGRGLKPQHF.

The chain combines TRBV6-5 with TRBJ2-1, with a tentative D call TRBD1 (7 bases). Trimming left V 0 bases short and J 14 bases short, with 14 bases between. This CDR3 spans 13 amino acids. The germline CDR1 and CDR2 sequences are MNHEY and SVGAGI. The CDR3 loop reads CASSYSSQGEEFF. DNA of the CDR3: TGTGCCAGCAGTTACTCGTCCCAGGGGGAGGAGTTCTTC.

The chain is built from TRBV4-1 and TRBJ1-1; 7 bases are shared with TRBD1. The junction had 6 bases not matched to a gene; V was cut back by 5 bases and J by 0 bases. The CDR3 runs 15 residues. CDR1 is MGHRA, CDR2 YSYEKL, per germline. The CDR3: CASSAATGLNTEAFF. CDR3 DNA sequence: TGCGCCAGCAGCGCGGCGACAGGGCTGAACACTGAAGCTTTCTTT.

V gene TRBV7-9 combines with J gene TRBJ2-2; D possibly corresponds to TRBD2 (7 bases). CDR1 and CDR2 (germline): SEHNR, FQNEAQ (reference sequence). The germline V and J ends were trimmed by 5 bases and 3 bases, with 16 bases remaining between them. The CDR3 runs 16 residues. The CDR3 sequence: CASSPENGGHTGELFF. DNA for the CDR3: TGTGCCAGCAGCCCCGAGAACGGGGGGCACACCGGGGAGCTGTTTTTT.

This rearrangement joins TRBV27 to TRBJ1-1; TRBD1 matches 7 bases. Losses at the gene ends were 2 bases for V and 11 bases for J; bases not matched to a gene: 8. The CDR3 runs to 13 residues. Germline loops: CDR1 MNHEY, CDR2 SMNVEV (reference sequence). Written as DNA, the CDR3 is TGTGCCAGCAGTTTAGGCGGGACAGCGAACGCTTTCTTT. It codes for CASSLGGTANAFF.

This clone was detected a few times. V and J are TRBV7-9 and TRBJ2-7; D uncertain. Germline CDR1 SEHNR, CDR2 FQNEAQ (reference sequence). CDR3 length: 14 amino acids. V was clipped by 5 bases and J by 7 bases, with 18 bases between them. The CDR3 reads CASSTSWDFGEQYF. Written as DNA, the CDR3 is TGTGCCAGCAGCACCAGCTGGGATTTTGGAGAGCAGTACTTC.

This rearrangement joins TRBV7-9 to TRBJ2-6; no clear D gene. CDR3 size: 16 residues. Germline loops: CDR1 SEHNR, CDR2 FQNEAQ (reference sequence). Trimming removed 1 base from V and 0 bases from J, with 7 bases in between. In nucleotides, the CDR3 is TGTGCCAGCAGCTTAGAGGGAAACTCTGGGGCCAACGTCCTGACTTTC. It encodes CASSLEGNSGANVLTF.

A word on this clone: The same CDR3 arises from other DNA sequences in this sample as well. The V call is TRBV30, the J call TRBJ2-7; TRBD1 agrees at 9 bases. CDR1 is GTSNPN and CDR2 is SVGIG in the germline V gene (reference sequence). V lost 2 bases to trimming and J lost 4 bases; unmatched junction nucleotides: 6. The CDR3 is 14 residues long. The DNA of the CDR3 is TGTGCCTGGAGTACCGGGACAGGGAGTTACGAGCAGTACTTC. It translates to CAWSTGTGSYEQYF. Supplemented by reference TRBV30 and TRBJ2-7, the full variable domain reads SQTIHQWPATLVQPVGSPLSLECTVEGTSNPNLYWYRQAAGRGLQLLFYSVGIGQISSEVPQNLSASRPQDRQFILSSKKLLLSDSGFYLCAWSTGTGSYEQYFGPGTRLTVT.

The chain joins TRBV2 to TRBJ2-1, with D possibly TRBD2 on 6 matching bases. This CDR3 has 14 residues. Germline V gene sequence: CDR1 SNHLY, CDR2 FYNNEI. The V end lost 4 bases, the J end lost 5 bases, and 12 bases lay between the germline ends. The CDR3 reads CASSGQTRDNEQFF. The CDR3 DNA reads TGTGCCAGCAGTGGACAGACTAGGGACAATGAGCAGTTCTTC. Drawing the rest from reference TRBV2 and TRBJ2-1, the complete variable domain is EPEVTQTPSHQVTQMGQEVILRCVPISNHLYFYWYRQILGQKVEFLVSFYNNEISEKSEIFDDQFSVERPDGSNFTLKIRSTKLEDSAMYFCASSGQTRDNEQFFGPGTRLTVL.

For this clone: One end of the junction is discordant with germline, which a read error may explain. The V gene is TRBV2, the J gene TRBJ2-4; 11 positions agree with TRBD2. CDR1 is SNHLY and CDR2 is FYNNEI in the germline V gene. CDR3 length: 13 residues. The CDR3 coding sequence is TGTGCCAGCACCGATGCTATAGCGGGGGGGATGAACTTC. It yields the protein CASTDAIAGGMNF.

The chain is built from TRBV5-1 and TRBJ2-3; 11 positions match TRBD2. Per the germline V gene, CDR1 is SGHRS and CDR2 is YFSETQ. Trimming at V came to 4 bases and at J to 0 bases, leaving 13 bases not matched to a gene. The CDR3 extends over 19 amino acids. The CDR3 coding sequence is TGCGCCAGCAGCCCAGGGACTAGCGGAACCTGGGGTAGCACAGATACGCAGTATTTT. Translating it yields CASSPGTSGTWGSTDTQYF.